Listed below are T cell receptor beta chains from one sample, sequenced in a study of CD8+ T cells in alopecia areata. The repertoire was sequenced with immunoSEQ multiplex PCR; TCRdb's copy has only in-frame clones and lacks some. Of under 300,000 clones listed, over 45% were seen once; the top ten hold around 0.92%. The source material was CD4+ T cells sorted from blood, sampled at roughly week 53, from a patient treated with tofacitinib. Receptors were obtained from a human donor with alopecia areata. Both conserved end residues are part of each CDR3. The listing skips clone size in some rows; elsewhere it reads once, few, many or a size class.

clone size,J gene,V gene,CDR3 protein
NA,TRBJ1-5,TRBV30,CAWKEPGNQPQHF
NA,TRBJ1-2,TRBV30,CAWSDRRDYGYTF
few,TRBJ2-3,TRBV29-1,CSVSQGGDTQYF
few,TRBJ1-2,TRBV7-9,CASSSYTGGYGYTF
NA,TRBJ1-6,TRBV5-6,CASSRIESWGSPLHF
NA,TRBJ1-2,TRBV29-1,CSALGQQLYGYTF
NA,TRBJ1-4,TRBV2,CASSAHLVADNEKLFF
few,TRBJ2-3,TRBV29-1,CSVEGGTASTDTQYF
NA,TRBJ1-2,TRBV4-1,CASSQGAGAYGYTF
few,TRBJ2-3,TRBV5-1,CASSLGLRGEGDTQYF
NA,TRBJ1-1,TRBV29-1,CSVFIPLNTEAFF
NA,TRBJ1-1,TRBV30,CAWSGRTEAFF
few,TRBJ1-6,TRBV2,CASSQRPVNSPLHF
NA,TRBJ1-1,TRBV30,CAQGLEDTEAFF
NA,TRBJ2-7,TRBV30,CAWSVLAGGKYEQYF
NA,TRBJ2-5,TRBV7-9,CASNDRGKETQYF
NA,TRBJ2-3,TRBV25-1,CASSEGGHTDTQYF
NA,TRBJ2-1,TRBV7-9,CASSKDGTVDEQFF
NA,TRBJ1-3,TRBV4-1,CASSQARSGNTIYF
few,TRBJ1-1,TRBV30,CAWSGQANMNTEAFF
NA,TRBJ2-7,TRBV30,CAWTLGQPSYEQYF
NA,TRBJ2-5,TRBV2,CASSSQGMETQYF
few,TRBJ2-4,TRBV5-5,CASSLAGGQGNIQYF
NA,TRBJ1-5,TRBV10-3,CAVGPNQPQHF
few,TRBJ2-3,TRBV10-3,CAISSTDTQYF
NA,TRBJ2-3,TRBV13,CASSPLRTDTQYF
NA,TRBJ2-1,TRBV30,CAWRAGGPYNEQFF
NA,TRBJ2-5,TRBV5-1,CASSLQVRETQYF
NA,TRBJ2-5,TRBV7-2,CASSTKRAQETQYF
NA,TRBJ2-3,TRBV4-3,CASSQGLLAGNGDTQYF
NA,TRBJ2-2,TRBV4-3,CASSQDILGVTGELFF
NA,TRBJ2-5,TRBV11-3,CASSLASRGETQYF
NA,TRBJ2-5,TRBV6-6,CASSKTSGVETQYF
NA,TRBJ2-3,TRBV15,CATSRDPLGPISTDTQYF
NA,TRBJ2-7,TRBV29-1,CSVRAGPYEQYF
NA,TRBJ1-1,TRBV7-6,CASSQGQGREAFF